This passage covers 27 T cell receptor beta chains from one sample sequenced in a study of blood T cell repertoires in COVID-19. Method: immunoSEQ multiplex PCR; TCRdb's copy keeps in-frame clones and lacks some. The sample lists 60,000 to 90,000 clones; 90% were seen once. Sequenced input: peripheral blood. Source of these receptors: a woman older than 75 with acute or convalescent COVID-19.

The table lists this clone with a count of one. The rearrangement joins TRBV7-3 to TRBJ2-3; TRBD2 aligns across 11 bases. CDR3 length equals 17 residues. V shed 5 bases, J shed 2 bases, and the junction held 9 bases outside the gene matches. Germline V CDR1 and CDR2: SGHTA, FQGTGA. The CDR3 protein is CASSPTGTSGFTDTQYF. The DNA of the CDR3 is TGTGCCAGCAGCCCAACGGGGACTAGCGGATTCACAGATACGCAGTATTTT.

The V call is TRBV5-3, the J call TRBJ1-2, with D hard to call. TRBV5-3 is an open reading frame whose function is uncertain. Trimming shortened V by 2 bases and J by 3 bases, and 17 bases separated the two germline ends. The CDR3 spans 16 residues. The CDR3 coding sequence is TGTGCCAGAAGCTTTCCAGGCGCCCATTTTTACTATGGCTACACCTTC. It is translated as CARSFPGAHFYYGYTF.

Here the CDR3 reads CASSQRTSGVKEELFF. CDR3 nucleotides: TGTGCCAGCAGCCAAAGGACTAGCGGAGTTAAAGAGGAGCTGTTTTTT. The chain has TRBV16 and TRBJ2-2, with 10 nucleotides matching TRBD2. CDR3 length equals 16 residues. In germline, CDR1 is KGHSY, CDR2 FQNENV. With V trimmed by 2 bases and J by 10 bases, 10 bases remained unmatched.

With regard to this clone: The sample has other DNA sequences that encode this CDR3 too. The chain links TRBV11-2 to TRBJ2-7; 8 positions match TRBD1. V gave up 2 bases and J gave up 3 bases; unmatched junction bases: 6. This CDR3 has 15 residues. Germline loops: CDR1 SGHAT, CDR2 FQNNGV. The CDR3 spells CASSLLQGASYEQYF. The CDR3 DNA follows: TGTGCCAGCAGCTTATTGCAGGGGGCGAGCTACGAGCAGTACTTC.

This clone was seen once. V usage is TRBV7-2 and J usage is TRBJ2-5; D is undetermined. The CDR3 sequence is 14 residues long. V was pared by 5 bases and J by 5 bases, with 15 bases between. Looked up from germline, CDR1 is SGHTA and CDR2 is FQGNSA. CDR3 sequence: CASSPEIVSETQYF. The CDR3 DNA sequence: TGTGCCAGCAGCCCAGAAATTGTGTCCGAGACCCAGTACTTC.

V usage is TRBV5-1 and J usage is TRBJ2-1, with D possibly matching TRBD2 (6 bases). CDR1 SGHRS and CDR2 YFSETQ come from the germline V gene. V lost 1 base to trimming and J lost 5 bases, with 13 bases between them. The CDR3 spans 15 residues. In DNA form, the CDR3 reads TGCGCCAGCAGCTTGTGGATTAGCGGAAACAATGAGCAGTTCTTC. It yields the protein CASSLWISGNNEQFF.

V usage is TRBV3-1 (or the pseudogene TRBV3-2) and J usage is TRBJ2-1; 7 bases align to TRBD2. The germline CDR1 and CDR2 sequences are LGHDT and YNNKEL (reference sequence). Germline trimming cut 5 bases from V and 6 bases from J; bases unmatched to any gene: 10. CDR3 size: 15 residues. The DNA for the CDR3 is TGTGCCAGCAGCTTCCGGACTAGTTTGATCAATGAGCAGTTCTTC. Protein sequence: CASSFRTSLINEQFF.

This chain joins TRBV3-1 (or the pseudogene TRBV3-2) and TRBJ1-1; no clear D gene. Germline V CDR1 and CDR2: LGHDT, YNNKEL (reference sequence). CDR3 length: 15 residues. V dropped 4 bases and J dropped 1 base, with 13 bases sitting between them. The CDR3 spells CASSPYLFSNTEAFF. Here the CDR3 DNA reads TGTGCCAGCAGCCCCTACCTCTTCTCGAACACTGAAGCTTTCTTT.

This chain joins TRBV18 and TRBJ2-2; TRBD1 might be the D (6 bases). V lost 1 base and J lost 6, with 9 bases in between. CDR3 size: 14 residues. Germline V lookup: CDR1 KGHSH, CDR2 LQKENI. CDR3 DNA sequence: TGTGCCAGCTCACCACTAAACAGGGCCGGGGAGCTGTTTTTT. Its protein is CASSPLNRAGELFF.

This sequence joins TRBV5-1 and TRBJ2-3; 14 nucleotides agree with TRBD2. The CDR3 consists of 18 residues. The V segment lost 0 bases and the J segment 6 bases; nucleotides outside the gene matches: 9. Germline V gene sequence: CDR1 SGHRS, CDR2 YFSETQ. The CDR3: CASSLDPGLAGVSDTQYF. For the CDR3, the DNA is TGCGCCAGCAGCTTGGATCCGGGACTAGCGGGAGTATCCGATACGCAGTATTTT.

This chain uses TRBV21-1 with TRBJ1-1; TRBD1 is the table's D call, not checked against the DNA. TRBV21-1 represents a pseudogene. This CDR3 region has 14 residues. The CDR3 sequence is CASSRTGIDTEAFF. The CDR3 DNA reads TGTGCCAGCAGCAGAACAGGGATAGACACTGAAGCTTTCTTT.

The genes are TRBV5-1 and TRBJ2-7; 7 bases align to TRBD2. V shed 3 bases and J 6 bases; nucleotides not matched to a gene: 6. CDR3 length: 13 residues. Germline V gives CDR1 SGHRS, CDR2 YFSETQ. The CDR3 DNA reads as TGCGCCAGCAGCTCGGGGGGATATGGCGAGCAGTACTTC. As protein: CASSSGGYGEQYF.

The chain couples TRBV28 to TRBJ1-1; D is undetermined. Trimming cost V 3 bases and J 6 bases, with 11 bases left between them. Germline V gives CDR1 MDHEN, CDR2 SYDVKM. CDR3 length: 13 residues. Here the CDR3 DNA reads TGTGCCAGCAGTTTTCGGGGAGGCGCTGAAGCTTTCTTT. Residues: CASSFRGGAEAFF.

J is TRBJ1-1 and V is TRBV12-5, with 7 bases lining up with TRBD1. The V gene's germline CDR1 is LGHNT and CDR2 FRNRAP. The CDR3 is 12 amino acids. The V segment lost 4 bases and the J segment 8 bases; nucleotides outside the gene matches: 4. The DNA of the CDR3 is TGTGCTAGTGGTTCAGGGGGACTGGAAGCTTTCTTT. Its protein product is CASGSGGLEAFF.

The chain recombines TRBV9 with TRBJ1-2, with 9 bases aligning to TRBD1. The germline CDR1 and CDR2 sequences are SGDLS and YYNGEE. Trimming cost V 4 bases and J 5 bases; bases outside gene matches: 3. The CDR3 loop spans 13 amino acids. The DNA of the CDR3 is TGTGCCAGCAGCTTGACAGGGGGTTATGGCTACACCTTC. This translates into CASSLTGGYGYTF.

The V and J genes are TRBV19 and TRBJ2-1; 8 bases align to TRBD2. The CDR3 consists of 15 residues. V lost 8 bases and J lost 5; bases outside the gene matches: 11. Germline V gene lookup returns CDR1 LNHDA and CDR2 SQIVND (reference sequence). The DNA for the CDR3 is TGTGCCAGTGGTGTGGGGGGACTAGGCGACAATGAGCAGTTCTTC. As protein: CASGVGGLGDNEQFF. Based on the CDR3 plus reference TRBV19 and TRBJ2-1, the full variable domain is DGGITQSPKYLFRKEGQNVTLSCEQNLNHDAMYWYRQDPGQGLRLIYYSQIVNDFQKGDIAEGYSVSREKKESFPLTVTSAQKNPTAFYLCASGVGGLGDNEQFFGPGTRLTVL.

V usage is TRBV6-5 and J usage is TRBJ2-2; D may be TRBD2 (5 bases). The CDR3 length is 15 residues. CDR1 and CDR2 from the germline V gene are MNHEY and SVGAGI. Trimming stripped 0 bases from V and 5 bases from J, with 10 bases between. CDR3 sequence reads: CASSYSSTGTGELFF. The DNA of the CDR3 is TGTGCCAGCAGTTACTCTAGCACGGGGACCGGGGAGCTGTTTTTT.

This clone was observed a single time. The genes are TRBV28 and TRBJ2-5; TRBD2 aligns across 9 bases. The CDR3 spans 13 residues. Germline lookup yields CDR1 MDHEN and CDR2 SYDVKM. The V and J ends lost 6 bases and 4 bases, in that order; junction bases with no gene match: 3. In DNA, the CDR3 is TGTGCCAGCAGGCGTAGCGGGAGAGAGACCCAGTACTTC. Translated: CASRRSGRETQYF.

This CDR3 reads CASSPRQGAGTGELFF. The DNA for the CDR3 is TGTGCCAGCAGCCCCCGACAGGGGGCGGGCACCGGGGAGCTGTTTTTT. This chain connects TRBV7-9 to TRBJ2-2, with 10 positions matching TRBD1. The CDR3 is 16 amino acids. Germline V gives CDR1 SEHNR, CDR2 FQNEAQ (reference sequence). The V gene end was trimmed by 5 bases and the J gene end by 4 bases; junction bases not matched to a gene: 7.

This sequence joins TRBV3-1 (or the pseudogene TRBV3-2) and TRBJ2-1; the D gene is possibly TRBD1 (6 bases). The CDR3 contains 16 residues. CDR1 and CDR2 from the germline V gene are LGHDT and YNNKEL (reference sequence). V lost 2 bases and J 4 bases, leaving 15 bases between the germline ends. This CDR3 reads CASSQRPGTLYNEQFF. The CDR3 region has the DNA TGTGCCAGCAGCCAACGTCCCGGGACACTTTACAATGAGCAGTTCTTC.

This chain uses TRBV5-4 with TRBJ2-7; 7 positions agree with TRBD2. The CDR3 loop spans 14 amino acids. Germline V gene lookup returns CDR1 SGHNT and CDR2 YYREEE (reference sequence). V shed 4 bases and J 1 base; nucleotides not matched to a gene: 5. The CDR3 DNA reads as TGTGCCAGCAGCGCAGATAGCGGGTCCTACGAGCAGTACTTC. As protein: CASSADSGSYEQYF.

The chain carries TRBV5-3 and TRBJ1-1, with TRBD1 matching 9 bases. TRBV5-3 counts as an open reading frame of uncertain function. V lost 4 bases to trimming and J lost 5 bases; unmatched junction nucleotides: 6. CDR3 length: 14 residues. CDR3 protein: CARSETGTGTEAFF. The CDR3 DNA reads TGTGCCAGAAGCGAAACAGGGACAGGGACTGAAGCTTTCTTT.

The V and J genes are TRBV10-3 and TRBJ1-3; D is possibly TRBD1 (5 bases). The CDR3 covers 15 residues. Trimming left V 8 bases short and J 2 bases short, with 16 bases between. Germline V gives CDR1 ENHRY, CDR2 SYGVKD. The CDR3 sequence: CAIGPGSGAGNTIYF. The CDR3 region has the DNA TGTGCCATCGGACCAGGGTCCGGTGCTGGAAACACCATATATTTT.

V gene TRBV2 combines with J gene TRBJ2-7; TRBD2 agrees at 10 bases. Germline V gene lookup returns CDR1 SNHLY and CDR2 FYNNEI. With 6 bases clipped from V and 3 bases from J, the junction kept 8 bases outside the gene matches. CDR3 length equals 15 residues. This CDR3 reads CASRATTSGFYEQYF. CDR3 nucleotides: TGTGCCAGCAGAGCCACGACTAGCGGGTTCTACGAGCAGTACTTC.

This chain links TRBV27 with TRBJ1-2; 7 bases are shared with TRBD1. In germline, CDR1 is MNHEY, CDR2 SMNVEV (reference sequence). V was clipped by 8 bases and J by 4 bases; unmatched bases: 13. This CDR3 has 15 amino acids. Written as DNA, the CDR3 is TGTGCCAGCCGACCAGGGGGGACAGCAAGCTATGGCTACACCTTC. It encodes CASRPGGTASYGYTF.

The V and J genes are TRBV7-6 and TRBJ1-5; a possible D gene is TRBD1 (5 bases). The CDR3 length is 15 residues. Germline V gives CDR1 SGHVS, CDR2 FNYEAQ. The ends were cut back, 5 bases at V and 3 bases at J, with 14 bases in the middle. The CDR3 sequence: CASSLQPGFNQPQHF. The CDR3 DNA is TGTGCCAGCAGCCTACAGCCAGGGTTCAATCAGCCCCAGCATTTT. Combining the CDR3 with reference TRBV7-6 and TRBJ1-5 gives the whole variable domain GAGVSQSPRYKVTKRGQDVALRCDPISGHVSLYWYRQALGQGPEFLTYFNYEAQQDKSGLPNDRFSAERPEGSISTLTIQRTEQRDSAMYRCASSLQPGFNQPQHFGDGTRLSIL.

V usage is TRBV6-6 and J usage is TRBJ2-5, with 10 positions matching TRBD1. The V gene end was trimmed by 6 bases and the J gene end by 5 bases; junction bases not matched to a gene: 6. The germline CDR1 and CDR2 sequences are MNHNY and SVGAGI (reference sequence). The CDR3 is 14 amino acids. CDR3 in amino acids: CASRTSGQGETQYF. The CDR3 DNA is TGTGCCAGCAGGACCTCGGGACAGGGGGAGACCCAGTACTTC.